The 29 T cell receptor beta chains reported below all come from one sample, sequenced in a study of cytomegalovirus exposure and HLA in healthy donors. Clones were read by immunoSEQ multiplex PCR, and TCRdb kept only the in-frame ones, dropping some. Among about 110,000 clones, approximately 94% were seen once, and the ten largest hold approximately 0.67%. Sequenced sample: PBMCs. These receptors were collected from a woman aged 18 to 35 in good health and CMV-seronegative.

The V call is TRBV27, the J call TRBJ1-1, with a tentative D call TRBD1 (5 bases). Trimming cost V 5 bases and J 1 base, with 11 bases left between them. Germline V gene sequence: CDR1 MNHEY, CDR2 SMNVEV (reference sequence). This CDR3 comprises 14 residues. DNA for the CDR3: TGTGCCAGCAGTCTCGGGGGGGGGAACACTGAAGCTTTCTTT. Amino acids: CASSLGGGNTEAFF.

V gene TRBV10-1 combines with J gene TRBJ1-2; perhaps TRBD1 as D (6 bases). Looked up from germline, CDR1 is WNHNN and CDR2 is SYGVQD (reference sequence). The CDR3 length is 17 residues. V lost 2 bases, J lost 5 bases, and 21 bases lay in between. The CDR3 region is CASSERVGGRVWYGYTF. The DNA for the CDR3 is TGCGCCAGCAGTGAGCGGGTAGGGGGGAGGGTTTGGTATGGCTACACCTTC.

The CDR3 DNA reads TGTGCCAGCAGCGTAGGACAGGGCCAAGAGACCCAGTACTTC. It specifies CASSVGQGQETQYF. V gene TRBV9 combines with J gene TRBJ2-5; 7 bases are shared with TRBD1. Losses at the gene ends were 0 bases for V and 1 base for J; bases not matched to a gene: 0. Looked up from germline, CDR1 is SGDLS and CDR2 is YYNGEE. The CDR3 consists of 14 residues.

The chain employs TRBV6-1 and TRBJ2-1, with D perhaps TRBD1 (5 bases). V lost 4 bases, J lost 3 bases, and 13 bases lay in between. The CDR3 is 15 amino acids. Germline CDR1 and CDR2: MNHNS and SASEGT. The CDR3 coding sequence is TGTGCCAGCAGTGGGGCAGGGATTAGCTACAATGAGCAGTTCTTC. Its protein product is CASSGAGISYNEQFF.

The chain has TRBV21-1 and TRBJ1-1; whether TRBD1, the table's D call, matches the DNA was not checked. TRBV21-1 is tagged as a pseudogene. This CDR3 spans 18 amino acids. CDR3 nucleotides: TGTGCCAGCAGCATGTTACGCCGGGACAGGGGGCTGGGTACTGAAGCTTTCTTT. This sequence encodes CASSMLRRDRGLGTEAFF.

V is TRBV7-3 and J is TRBJ2-4; perhaps TRBD2 as D (6 bases). Germline CDR1 is SGHTA and CDR2 is FQGTGA. The CDR3 runs to 15 residues. The V end was cut by 4 bases, the J end by 4 bases, with 14 bases between. CDR3 protein: CASSSLGGGKNIQYF. The DNA of the CDR3 is TGTGCCAGCAGCTCCCTGGGGGGTGGGAAAAACATTCAGTACTTC.

This rearrangement joins TRBV6-1 to TRBJ1-5, with D perhaps matching TRBD1 (5 bases). This CDR3 has 15 amino acids. V dropped 1 base and J dropped 7 bases, with 14 bases sitting between them. Germline V lookup: CDR1 MNHNS, CDR2 SASEGT. The CDR3, as DNA: TGTGCCAGCAGTGAAGGGTACGGGGGTAGCCAGCCCCAGCATTTT. Its protein is CASSEGYGGSQPQHF.

Note on this clone: At one end the junction does not follow the germline gene, possibly because of a read error. The chain employs TRBV28 and TRBJ2-7; D is perhaps TRBD2 (5 bases). CDR1 is MDHEN and CDR2 is SYDVKM in the germline V gene. This CDR3 region has 14 residues. The CDR3 region is CASSRRRNPTGRDF. The CDR3 coding sequence is TGTGCCAGCAGTCGACGACGGAATCCGACCGGGCGGGACTTC.

The chain links TRBV7-2 to TRBJ2-1; the match to TRBD1 covers 9 bases. The CDR3 spans 16 residues. The ends lost 5 bases at V and 5 bases at J; junction bases unmatched: 10. Looked up from germline, CDR1 is SGHTA and CDR2 is FQGNSA. CDR3: CASSIRDRGGHNEQFF. CDR3 DNA: TGTGCCAGCAGCATTCGAGACAGGGGGGGGCACAATGAGCAGTTCTTC. The full variable domain, its missing parts supplied by reference TRBV7-2 and TRBJ2-1, is GAGVSQSPSNKVTEKGKDVELRCDPISGHTALYWYRQSLGQGLEFLIYFQGNSAPDKSGLPSDRFSAERTGGSVSTLTIQRTQQEDSAVYLCASSIRDRGGHNEQFFGPGTRLTVL.

This clone is a singleton in its sample. The rearrangement joins TRBV15 to TRBJ1-6; tentatively, D is TRBD1 (6 bases). This CDR3 comprises 16 residues. Germline CDR1 reads LNHNV; CDR2 reads YYDKDF (reference sequence). The V end was cut by 0 bases, the J end by 9 bases, with 15 bases between. CDR3: CATSRDTGGAGSPLHF. The CDR3 DNA reads TGTGCCACCAGCAGAGATACGGGGGGCGCGGGTTCACCCCTCCACTTT.

This chain uses TRBV10-1 with TRBJ2-2; tentative D call: TRBD2 (6 bases). V gave up 8 bases and J gave up 3 bases, with 13 bases separating them. In germline, CDR1 is WNHNN, CDR2 SYGVQD (reference sequence). This CDR3 is built from 14 residues. CDR3 DNA: TGCGCCAGCTGGAGGGTAAGATACACCGGGGAGCTGTTTTTT. Translating gives CASWRVRYTGELFF.

The V and J genes are TRBV9 and TRBJ2-1, with 13 bases aligning to TRBD2. This CDR3 region has 16 residues. Per the germline V gene, CDR1 is SGDLS and CDR2 is YYNGEE. The V and J ends lost 2 bases and 13 bases, in that order; junction bases with no gene match: 12. The DNA for the CDR3 is TGTGCCAGCAGCGTGGCGGTGGGACTAGCGGGGAACCTCCAGTTCTTC. It yields the protein CASSVAVGLAGNLQFF.

The chain links TRBV7-3 to TRBJ2-3; 9 bases are a match to TRBD1. The V gene's germline CDR1 is SGHTA and CDR2 FQGTGA. CDR3 length: 16 amino acids. V lost 1 base and J lost 5; bases outside the gene matches: 7. Written as DNA, the CDR3 is TGTGCCAGCAGCTTAAGGCTGACAGGGGGGAAAGATACGCAGTATTTT. This encodes CASSLRLTGGKDTQYF. The full variable domain, in which reference TRBV7-3 and TRBJ2-3 provide the parts outside the CDR3, is GAGVSQTPSNKVTEKGKYVELRCDPISGHTALYWYRQSLGQGPEFLIYFQGTGAADDSGLPNDRFFAVRPEGSVSTLKIQRTERGDSAVYLCASSLRLTGGKDTQYFGPGTRLTVL.

The chain has TRBV5-4 and TRBJ1-5; no clear D. Germline V gives CDR1 SGHNT, CDR2 YYREEE (reference sequence). V lost 0 bases to trimming and J lost 4 bases, with 11 bases between them. This CDR3 spans 15 amino acids. The CDR3 loop is CASSLDQSPNQPQHF. CDR3 in DNA: TGTGCCAGCAGCTTGGATCAGTCCCCGAATCAGCCCCAGCATTTT.

CDR3 DNA: TGTGCCAGCAGCCGTTTAGGCGGGGGGGCCACAGATACGCAGTATTTT. It yields the protein CASSRLGGGATDTQYF. V and J are TRBV7-6 and TRBJ2-3, with 9 bases aligning to TRBD2. CDR1 and CDR2 (germline): SGHVS, FNYEAQ. With V trimmed by 5 bases and J by 2 bases, 8 bases remained unmatched. The CDR3 runs 16 residues.

This chain joins TRBV11-2 and TRBJ1-1; D not resolved. V lost 5 bases and J 5 bases, leaving 24 bases between the germline ends. Germline V lookup: CDR1 SGHAT, CDR2 FQNNGV. This CDR3 has 17 residues. The DNA of the CDR3 is TGTGCCAGCAGCCCTAGTGCCTCCGGGGTTTTGAGAACTGAAGCTTTCTTT. Translated: CASSPSASGVLRTEAFF.

The CDR3 region is CASRPPGVLYGYTF. The CDR3 nucleotides are TGTGCCAGTCGGCCCCCAGGCGTCCTCTATGGCTACACCTTC. V and J are TRBV28 and TRBJ1-2; no clear D gene. Trimming shortened V by 9 bases and J by 4 bases, and 18 bases separated the two germline ends. The CDR3 extends over 14 amino acids. Per the germline V gene, CDR1 is MDHEN and CDR2 is SYDVKM.

The V gene is TRBV29-1, the J gene TRBJ1-1; TRBD1 matches at 10 bases. After removal of 3 bases from V and 0 bases from J, the junction contained 1 base not matched to a gene. Germline values: CDR1 SQVTM, CDR2 ANQGSEA. The CDR3 is 14 amino acids. CDR3 loop: CSVEGQGLNTEAFF. CDR3 bases: TGCAGCGTTGAGGGACAGGGGTTGAACACTGAAGCTTTCTTT.

The V call is TRBV5-8, the J call TRBJ2-7; tentative D call: TRBD1 (7 bases). CDR1 SGHTS and CDR2 YDEGEE come from the germline V gene. V lost 2 bases and J 0 bases, leaving 9 bases between the germline ends. This CDR3 has 14 residues. The CDR3 loop reads CASSFQGGSYEQYF. DNA for the CDR3: TGTGCCAGCAGCTTTCAGGGGGGCTCCTACGAGCAGTACTTC.

This clone appeared a single time. The chain has TRBV4-2 and TRBJ2-6; D gene ambiguous. Trimming left V 0 bases short and J 0 bases short, with 9 bases between. The germline V gene encodes CDR1 LGHNA and CDR2 YNFKEQ. CDR3 length: 17 amino acids. CDR3 sequence (DNA): TGTGCCAGCAGCCAAGAAATAATAGACTCTGGGGCCAACGTCCTGACTTTC. It yields the protein CASSQEIIDSGANVLTF.

The chain combines TRBV28 with TRBJ1-2; D not certain. In germline, CDR1 is MDHEN, CDR2 SYDVKM. The CDR3 runs to 11 residues. The CDR3 DNA is TGTTCTGCTTCAGATAACTATGGCTACACCTTC. Translating gives CSASDNYGYTF.

The chain couples TRBV9 to TRBJ2-5; 11 bases match TRBD2. The CDR3 length is 15 residues. The ends lost 2 bases at V and 5 bases at J; junction bases unmatched: 5. Germline V CDR1 and CDR2: SGDLS, YYNGEE. CDR3: CASSVSGGAGETQYF. Written as DNA, the CDR3 is TGTGCCAGCAGCGTTAGCGGGGGGGCTGGTGAGACCCAGTACTTC.

The gene calls are TRBV4-2 and TRBJ2-7; no clear D gene. Germline V gives CDR1 LGHNA, CDR2 YNFKEQ. V was clipped by 2 bases and J by 2 bases, with 10 bases between them. This CDR3 comprises 14 residues. The CDR3 protein is CASSQLTSTYEQYF. The CDR3 region has the DNA TGTGCCAGCAGCCAACTGACATCAACCTACGAGCAGTACTTC.

The chain has TRBV19 and TRBJ1-5; maybe TRBD1 (6 bases). The CDR3 length is 13 residues. Trimming left V 7 bases short and J 2 bases short, with 9 bases between. Germline lookup yields CDR1 LNHDA and CDR2 SQIVND (reference sequence). The CDR3 DNA is TGTGCCAGTATGAGACAGGGCAATCAGCCCCAGCATTTT. This translates into CASMRQGNQPQHF.

The chain recombines TRBV2 with TRBJ2-2, with 9 bases aligning to TRBD1. The CDR3 loop spans 14 amino acids. V was pared by 7 bases and J by 3 bases, with 3 bases of the junction left unmatched. Germline CDR1 SNHLY, CDR2 FYNNEI. The CDR3: CASKGQGYTGELFF. For the CDR3, the DNA is TGTGCCAGCAAGGGACAGGGCTACACCGGGGAGCTGTTTTTT.

A single count supports this clone. The rearrangement uses TRBV6-1 and TRBJ2-2, with 8 bases that match TRBD1. Trimming removed 3 bases from V and 6 bases from J; junction bases left unmatched: 0. This CDR3 region has 13 residues. From germline, CDR1 is MNHNS and CDR2 SASEGT. For the CDR3, the DNA is TGTGCCAGCAGTGAGACAGGGGCCGGGGAGCTGTTTTTT. Translated, it gives CASSETGAGELFF.

The chain joins TRBV27 to TRBJ1-2; weak D call: TRBD1 (5 bases). Germline values: CDR1 MNHEY, CDR2 SMNVEV (reference sequence). The V gene lost 6 bases and the J gene lost 6 bases, with 14 bases spanning the gap. CDR3 length: 13 amino acids. In DNA form, the CDR3 reads TGTGCCAGCAGCCCTCTGGGGGGGAATGGCTACACCTTC. Translation gives CASSPLGGNGYTF.

The V call is TRBV6-1, the J call TRBJ1-2; a possible D gene is TRBD1 (5 bases). The germline V gene has CDR1 MNHNS and CDR2 SASEGT. This CDR3 is 11 amino acids long. The V gene lost 5 bases and the J gene lost 6 bases, with 7 bases spanning the gap. CDR3 sequence (DNA): TGTGCCAGCAGTCACAGGAATGGCTACACCTTC. Translating gives CASSHRNGYTF.

The rearrangement joins TRBV5-1 to TRBJ2-7, with 9 bases lining up with TRBD2. V was clipped by 3 bases and J by 5 bases; unmatched bases: 9. Germline CDR1 reads SGHRS; CDR2 reads YFSETQ. The CDR3 is 15 amino acids. DNA for the CDR3: TGCGCCAGCAGCTCGATCGCGGGGGGGCCTGACGAGCAGTACTTC. The encoded protein is CASSSIAGGPDEQYF. The full variable domain, with the rest looked up from reference TRBV5-1 and TRBJ2-7, is KAGVTQTPRYLIKTRGQQVTLSCSPISGHRSVSWYQQTPGQGLQFLFEYFSETQRNKGNFPGRFSGRQFSNSRSEMNVSTLELGDSALYLCASSSIAGGPDEQYFGPGTRLTVT.